Shown below are 26 T cell receptor beta chains from a single sample sequenced in a study of T cell responses to AZD1222 COVID-19 vaccine. This table comes from immunoSEQ multiplex PCR, and its TCRdb copy is limited to in-frame clones, with some not included. This table holds 84,000 or so clones, 80% to 90% found once. This material consisted of peripheral blood, taken on day 0 of AZD1222 vaccination. The receptor set was obtained from an adult in good health.

The chain employs TRBV15 and TRBJ2-1, with 13 positions matching TRBD2. The CDR3 length is 17 residues. J lost 7 bases, V lost 1 base, and 7 bases had no gene match. Per germline, CDR1 LNHNV and CDR2 YYDKDF (reference sequence). CDR3 region: CATSRALGTSGKNEQFF. CDR3 nucleotides: TGTGCCACCAGCAGAGCCCTTGGGACTAGCGGGAAGAATGAGCAGTTCTTC. Full variable domain (rest looked up from reference TRBV15 and TRBJ2-1): DAMVIQNPRYQVTQFGKPVTLSCSQTLNHNVMYWYQQKSSQAPKLLFHYYDKDFNNEADTPDNFQSRRPNTSFCFLDIRSPGLGDTAMYLCATSRALGTSGKNEQFFGPGTRLTVL.

This chain joins TRBV3-1 (or the pseudogene TRBV3-2) and TRBJ2-5, with a tentative D call TRBD1 (6 bases). The CDR3 contains 14 residues. Trimming left V 0 bases short and J 7 bases short, with 12 bases between. Germline values: CDR1 LGHDT, CDR2 YNNKEL (reference sequence). DNA of the CDR3: TGTGCCAGCAGCCAAGAGGCAGGGGTTAGGACCCAGTACTTC. This translates into CASSQEAGVRTQYF.

V gene TRBV6-5 combines with J gene TRBJ2-2, with a weak D call TRBD1 (6 bases). The germline V gene encodes CDR1 MNHEY and CDR2 SVGAGI. The length of the CDR3 is 14 residues. V was cut by 7 bases and J by 2 bases, with 11 bases left in between. This CDR3 is CASTGTTNTGELFF. CDR3 sequence (DNA): TGTGCCAGCACTGGGACAACAAACACCGGGGAGCTGTTTTTT.

The V and J genes are TRBV9 and TRBJ2-5; D is ambiguous. The germline V and J ends were trimmed by 0 bases and 2 bases, with 5 bases remaining between them. There are 13 residues in the CDR3. Germline loops: CDR1 SGDLS, CDR2 YYNGEE. The CDR3 reads CASSVGRQETQYF. The CDR3 DNA reads as TGTGCCAGCAGCGTAGGCAGGCAAGAGACCCAGTACTTC.

The chain has TRBV11-2 and TRBJ1-2; maybe TRBD1 (6 bases). The CDR3 loop spans 15 amino acids. Germline CDR1 reads SGHAT; CDR2 reads FQNNGV. Deletions cut 2 bases from V and 7 bases from J, with 17 bases between. The CDR3 DNA reads TGTGCCAGCAGCTTAACCGGGACAAGGGTAACTGGCTACACCTTC. Its translation: CASSLTGTRVTGYTF. Full variable domain (outside the CDR3, taken from reference TRBV11-2 and TRBJ1-2): EAGVAQSPRYKIIEKRQSVAFWCNPISGHATLYWYQQILGQGPKLLIQFQNNGVVDDSQLPKDRFSAERLKGVDSTLKIQPAKLEDSAVYLCASSLTGTRVTGYTFGSGTRLTVV.

The chain has TRBV11-2 and TRBJ2-1, with TRBD2 matching over 14 bases. The CDR3 runs to 18 residues. Trimming took 5 bases from V and 8 from J; bases not matched to a gene: 14. CDR1 is SGHAT and CDR2 is FQNNGV in the germline V gene. The CDR3 here is CASSLDGIGTSGSDEQFF. The CDR3 bases are TGTGCCAGCAGCCTGGACGGGATCGGGACTAGCGGGAGCGATGAGCAGTTCTTC.

V usage is TRBV6-6 and J usage is TRBJ1-3; D may be TRBD1 (5 bases). The V gene lost 5 bases and the J gene lost 0 bases, with 26 bases spanning the gap. The CDR3 sequence is 20 residues long. Germline V gene data show CDR1 as MNHNY and CDR2 as SVGAGI (reference sequence). The CDR3 DNA reads TGTGCCAGCAGTCGAAATGGGATCCAAACAGGAACCAGCTCTGGAAACACCATATATTTT. It is translated as CASSRNGIQTGTSSGNTIYF.

V and J are TRBV20-1 and TRBJ2-7; D ambiguous. This CDR3 comprises 11 residues. CDR1 DFQATT and CDR2 SNEGSKA come from the germline V gene (reference sequence). Trimming shortened V by 4 bases and J by 2 bases, and 6 bases separated the two germline ends. The CDR3 spells CSAIMAYEQYF. DNA for the CDR3: TGCAGTGCTATAATGGCCTACGAGCAGTACTTC.

This clone was counted once. This rearrangement joins TRBV9 to TRBJ2-5, with D unclear. V was cut by 1 base and J by 3 bases, with 13 bases left in between. The CDR3 has 15 amino acids. Germline V CDR1 and CDR2: SGDLS, YYNGEE. The CDR3 is CASSVQDSHKETQYF. The CDR3, as DNA: TGTGCCAGCAGCGTACAAGACTCACATAAAGAGACCCAGTACTTC. The complete variable domain, with remaining parts taken from reference TRBV9 and TRBJ2-5, reads DSGVTQTPKHLITATGQRVTLRCSPRSGDLSVYWYQQSLDQGLQFLIQYYNGEERAKGNILERFSAQQFPDLHSELNLSSLELGDSALYFCASSVQDSHKETQYFGPGTRLLVL.

The rearrangement links TRBV19 to TRBJ2-7; TRBD2 agrees at 7 bases. V was pared by 2 bases and J by 1 base, with 5 bases of the junction left unmatched. Germline V gene lookup returns CDR1 LNHDA and CDR2 SQIVND (reference sequence). This CDR3 comprises 15 residues. CDR3 residues: CASSISTSRSYEQYF. The CDR3 nucleotides are TGTGCCAGTAGTATATCGACTAGCAGATCCTACGAGCAGTACTTC.

This chain joins TRBV29-1 and TRBJ1-2; D unclear. CDR3 length: 14 residues. Per germline, CDR1 SQVTM and CDR2 ANQGSEA. V was trimmed by 0 bases and J by 4 bases, leaving 12 bases between them. This chain's CDR3 is CSVEDSGGPYGYTF. The DNA for the CDR3 is TGCAGCGTTGAAGATTCCGGCGGCCCCTATGGCTACACCTTC.

The V call is TRBV27, the J call TRBJ2-3, with a weak D call TRBD2 (5 bases). The CDR3 is 12 residues long. Deletions cut 4 bases from V and 4 bases from J, with 6 bases between. The germline V gene has CDR1 MNHEY and CDR2 SMNVEV (reference sequence). The CDR3 here is CASSYGADTQYF. In nucleotides, the CDR3 is TGTGCCAGCAGTTACGGGGCAGATACGCAGTATTTT.

The chain is built from TRBV3-1 (or the pseudogene TRBV3-2) and TRBJ1-2; D perhaps matches TRBD1 (6 bases). The CDR3 is 13 residues long. Trimming removed 7 bases at V and 4 bases at J, with 13 bases between. The germline gives CDR1 LGHDT, CDR2 YNNKEL (reference sequence). This CDR3 reads CASTLGGVYGYTF. The DNA for the CDR3 is TGTGCCAGCACCCTAGGGGGAGTCTATGGCTACACCTTC.

Of note for this clone: Different DNA sequences within this sample yield the same CDR3. The chain joins TRBV18 to TRBJ2-3, with D unresolved. Germline lookup yields CDR1 KGHSH and CDR2 LQKENI. V shed 0 bases and J shed 0 bases, with 1 base lying between them. This CDR3 region has 13 residues. CDR3 nucleotides: TGTGCCAGCTCACCACCGAGCACAGATACGCAGTATTTT. Its protein is CASSPPSTDTQYF. Based on the CDR3 plus reference TRBV18 and TRBJ2-3, the full variable domain is NAGVMQNPRHLVRRRGQEARLRCSPMKGHSHVYWYRQLPEEGLKFMVYLQKENIIDESGMPKERFSAEFPKEGPSILRIQQVVRGDSAAYFCASSPPSTDTQYFGPGTRLTVL.

The chain carries TRBV28 and TRBJ1-3; the D is unclear. The CDR3 has 12 residues. The V gene's germline CDR1 is MDHEN and CDR2 SYDVKM. V was pared by 6 bases and J by 0 bases, with 3 bases between. CDR3 in amino acids: CASRSSGNTIYF. The CDR3 nucleotides are TGTGCCAGCAGGAGCTCTGGAAACACCATATATTTT.

The chain combines TRBV19 with TRBJ1-5; TRBD1 aligns across 8 bases. Germline V gene data show CDR1 as LNHDA and CDR2 as SQIVND (reference sequence). CDR3 size: 15 residues. Trimming took 3 bases from V and 7 from J; bases not matched to a gene: 8. CDR3 region: CASSIVTGGGQPQHF. The DNA of the CDR3 is TGTGCCAGTAGTATCGTTACAGGGGGTGGGCAGCCCCAGCATTTT.

The CDR3 DNA reads as TGTGCCAGCAGCAAAGACTACAATGAGCAGTTCTTC. Amino acid sequence: CASSKDYNEQFF. The V gene is TRBV7-3, the J gene TRBJ2-1; D not certain. The CDR3 has 12 residues. Deletions cut 5 bases from V and 3 bases from J, with 5 bases between. Germline values: CDR1 SGHTA, CDR2 FQGTGA.

The V gene is TRBV24-1, the J gene TRBJ1-2; D may be TRBD1 (6 bases). The V end lost 2 bases, the J end lost 1 base, and 19 bases lay between the germline ends. This CDR3 spans 18 amino acids. The germline V gene encodes CDR1 KGHDR and CDR2 SFDVKD. As DNA, the CDR3 is TGTGCCACCAGTGATTCCGGGACACCGGAGTTTCTTAACTATGGCTACACCTTC. It translates to CATSDSGTPEFLNYGYTF.

By proportion, this clone is medium-sized (0.01 to 0.1%). V is TRBV7-9 and J is TRBJ2-1; D call uncertain. The CDR3 spans 13 residues. Germline values: CDR1 SEHNR, CDR2 FQNEAQ (reference sequence). V was clipped by 7 bases and J by 0 bases, with 7 bases between them. This CDR3 reads CASTQSSYNEQFF. The CDR3 DNA sequence: TGTGCCAGCACCCAAAGCTCCTACAATGAGCAGTTCTTC.

V gene TRBV10-1 combines with J gene TRBJ2-7, with a tentative D call TRBD1 (5 bases). CDR3 length equals 13 residues. The germline CDR1 and CDR2 sequences are WNHNN and SYGVQD (reference sequence). V lost 10 bases and J lost 3, with 16 bases in between. Here the CDR3 reads CANSTGPHYEQYF. CDR3 in DNA: TGCGCCAATTCAACAGGTCCCCACTACGAGCAGTACTTC.

The CDR3 loop is CATSDQGATGELFF. DNA of the CDR3: TGTGCCACCAGTGACCAGGGGGCCACCGGGGAGCTGTTTTTT. The chain is built from TRBV24-1 and TRBJ2-2, with TRBD1 matching 8 bases. The V gene end was trimmed by 4 bases and the J gene end by 4 bases; junction bases not matched to a gene: 1. Per the germline V gene, CDR1 is KGHDR and CDR2 is SFDVKD. This CDR3 is built from 14 residues.

The chain recombines TRBV4-2 with TRBJ2-7, with 8 positions matching TRBD1. V lost 0 bases, J lost 2 bases, and 3 bases stayed unmatched. This CDR3 has 15 amino acids. CDR1 is LGHNA and CDR2 is YNFKEQ in the germline V gene. DNA for the CDR3: TGTGCCAGCAGCCAAGAGGACAGGGACGCCTACGAGCAGTACTTC. It specifies CASSQEDRDAYEQYF.

V is TRBV7-3 and J is TRBJ2-6; perhaps TRBD2 as D (5 bases). CDR1 SGHTA and CDR2 FQGTGA come from the germline V gene. V lost 4 bases and J 4 bases, leaving 20 bases between the germline ends. The CDR3 spans 18 residues. The CDR3 loop is CASSSPGSYPSGANVLTF. The DNA of the CDR3 is TGTGCCAGCAGCTCCCCGGGATCTTATCCCTCAGGGGCCAACGTCCTGACTTTC.

The J gene is TRBJ1-4, the V gene TRBV19; the D is unclear. The V end lost 5 bases, the J end lost 5 bases, and 12 bases lay between the germline ends. The CDR3 totals 14 residues. Looked up from germline, CDR1 is LNHDA and CDR2 is SQIVND (reference sequence). CDR3 nucleotides: TGTGCCAGTAGTCCCCAGCAAATGAATGAAAAACTGTTTTTT. It encodes CASSPQQMNEKLFF.

This chain uses TRBV5-1 with TRBJ1-5; perhaps TRBD1 as D (6 bases). The germline V gene has CDR1 SGHRS and CDR2 YFSETQ. CDR3 length equals 14 residues. Trimming removed 0 bases at V and 3 bases at J, with 7 bases between. CDR3 in DNA: TGCGCCAGCAGCTTGGGGACAGACAATCAGCCCCAGCATTTT. This codes for CASSLGTDNQPQHF.

The chain uses TRBV19 and TRBJ1-1; 10 nucleotides agree with TRBD1. Trimming removed 3 bases from V and 1 base from J; junction bases left unmatched: 8. The CDR3 has 17 residues. Germline CDR1 is LNHDA and CDR2 is SQIVND (reference sequence). For the CDR3, the DNA is TGTGCCAGTAGTATCCAAGCGGACAGGGGGAAGAACACTGAAGCTTTCTTT. Its translation: CASSIQADRGKNTEAFF.